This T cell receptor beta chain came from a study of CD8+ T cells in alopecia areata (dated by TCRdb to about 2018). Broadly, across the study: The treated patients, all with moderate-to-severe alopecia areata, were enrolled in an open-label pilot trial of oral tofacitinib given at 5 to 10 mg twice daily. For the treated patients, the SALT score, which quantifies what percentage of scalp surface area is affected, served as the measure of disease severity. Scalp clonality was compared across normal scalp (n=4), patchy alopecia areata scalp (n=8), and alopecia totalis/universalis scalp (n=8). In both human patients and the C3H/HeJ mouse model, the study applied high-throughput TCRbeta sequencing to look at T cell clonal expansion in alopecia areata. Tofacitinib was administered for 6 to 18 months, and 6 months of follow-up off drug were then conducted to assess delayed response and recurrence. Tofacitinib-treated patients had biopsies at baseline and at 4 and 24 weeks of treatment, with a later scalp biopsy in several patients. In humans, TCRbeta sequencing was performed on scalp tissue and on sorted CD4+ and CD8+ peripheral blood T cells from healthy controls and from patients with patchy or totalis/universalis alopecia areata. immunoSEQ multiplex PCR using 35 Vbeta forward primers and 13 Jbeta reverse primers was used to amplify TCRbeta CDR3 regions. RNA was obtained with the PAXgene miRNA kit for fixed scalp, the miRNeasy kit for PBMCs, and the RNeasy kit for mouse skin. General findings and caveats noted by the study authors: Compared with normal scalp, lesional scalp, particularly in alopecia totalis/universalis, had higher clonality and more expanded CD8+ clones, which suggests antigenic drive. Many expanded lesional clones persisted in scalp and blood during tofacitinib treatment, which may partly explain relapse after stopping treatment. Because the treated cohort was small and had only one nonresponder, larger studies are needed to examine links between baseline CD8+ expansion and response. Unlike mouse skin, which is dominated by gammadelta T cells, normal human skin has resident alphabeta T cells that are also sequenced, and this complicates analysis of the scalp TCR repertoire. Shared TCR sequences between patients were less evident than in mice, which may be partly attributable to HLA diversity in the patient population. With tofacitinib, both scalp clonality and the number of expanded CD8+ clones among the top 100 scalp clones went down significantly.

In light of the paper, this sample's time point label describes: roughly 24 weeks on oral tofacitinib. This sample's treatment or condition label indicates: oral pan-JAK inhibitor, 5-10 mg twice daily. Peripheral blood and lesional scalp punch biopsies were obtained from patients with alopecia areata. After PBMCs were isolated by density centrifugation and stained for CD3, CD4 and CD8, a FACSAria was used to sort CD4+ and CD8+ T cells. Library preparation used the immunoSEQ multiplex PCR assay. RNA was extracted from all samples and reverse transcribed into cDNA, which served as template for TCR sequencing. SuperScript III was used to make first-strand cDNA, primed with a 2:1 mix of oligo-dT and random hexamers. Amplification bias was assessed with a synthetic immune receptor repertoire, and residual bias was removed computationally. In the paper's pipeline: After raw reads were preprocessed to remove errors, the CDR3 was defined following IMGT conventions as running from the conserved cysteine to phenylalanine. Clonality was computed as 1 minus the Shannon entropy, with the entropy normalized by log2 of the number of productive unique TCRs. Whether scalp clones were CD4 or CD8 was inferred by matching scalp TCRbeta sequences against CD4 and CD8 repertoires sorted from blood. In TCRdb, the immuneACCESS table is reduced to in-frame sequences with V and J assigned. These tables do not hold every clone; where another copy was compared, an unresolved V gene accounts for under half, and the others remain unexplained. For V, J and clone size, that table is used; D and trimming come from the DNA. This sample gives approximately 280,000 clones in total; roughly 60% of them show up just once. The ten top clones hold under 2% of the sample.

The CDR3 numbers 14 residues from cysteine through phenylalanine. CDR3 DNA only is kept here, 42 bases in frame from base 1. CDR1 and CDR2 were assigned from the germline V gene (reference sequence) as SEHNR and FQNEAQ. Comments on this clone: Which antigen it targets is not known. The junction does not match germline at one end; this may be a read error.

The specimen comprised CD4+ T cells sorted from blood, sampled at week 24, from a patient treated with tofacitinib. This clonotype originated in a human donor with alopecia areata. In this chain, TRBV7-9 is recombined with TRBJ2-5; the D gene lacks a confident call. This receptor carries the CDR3 CASSLNRYQETQYF. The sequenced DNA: TGTGCCAGCAGCTTAAACAGATACCAGGAGACCCAGTACTTC.